What follows describes a single T cell receptor (beta chain). Per the authors' pipeline: Amplification from reference gene primers served as the basis for estimated nucleated cell counts. The table came from immunoSEQ multiplex PCR; TCRdb's copy has only in-frame clones and leaves some out. That table gives V, J and clone size, and the DNA gave D and trimming. The repertoire holds around 170,000 clones, with about 88% as singletons. This sample is drawn from a study of blood T cell repertoires in COVID-19. Whole-study context: Specimens from acute and convalescent COVID-19 originated in the United States, Italy and Spain.

The participants were between about 18 and 90 years old and came from about two dozen US areas. This CDR3 has 15 amino acids. V was clipped by 0 bases and J by 4 bases; unmatched bases: 0. Germline loops: CDR1 SGHRS, CDR2 YFSETQ. V is TRBV5-1 and J is TRBJ2-2, with 10 bases fitting TRBD1. The origin of this receptor is a woman aged 18-29 years who had recovered from COVID-19. The specimen was PBMCs or T cells enriched from blood (not recorded which). CDR3 sequence: CASSLGTGGTGELFF. The CDR3, as DNA: TGCGCCAGCAGCTTGGGGACAGGGGGCACCGGGGAGCTGTTTTTT.